The 19 T cell receptor beta chains below all came from one sample that was sequenced in a study of OX40 agonist ivuxolimab in advanced cancers. The table came from immunoSEQ multiplex PCR; TCRdb's copy has only in-frame clones and leaves some out. Among about 69,000 clones listed, 80% to 95% were seen once. The source was CD4+ or CD8+ T cells sorted from blood, collected in a trial of the OX40 agonist ivuxolimab. These receptors were taken from an adult with an advanced solid tumor such as melanoma, head and neck, liver or kidney cancer.

The V and J genes are TRBV19 and TRBJ2-2; 7 nucleotides match TRBD2. The CDR3 loop spans 14 amino acids. J lost 5 bases, V lost 4 bases, and 4 bases had no gene match. Germline values: CDR1 LNHDA, CDR2 SQIVND (reference sequence). The CDR3 DNA reads as TGTGCCAGTAGTACTTCGCGGGGGACCGGGGAGCTGTTTTTT. The encoded protein is CASSTSRGTGELFF.

The rearrangement links TRBV5-5 to TRBJ2-5; 9 bases match TRBD2. Germline CDR1 reads SGHKS; CDR2 reads YYEKEE (reference sequence). The CDR3 is 16 amino acids. The V segment lost 2 bases and the J segment 4 bases; nucleotides outside the gene matches: 9. The CDR3: CASSFMGAGGGETQYF. In DNA, the CDR3 is TGTGCCAGCAGCTTTATGGGAGCGGGAGGTGGAGAGACCCAGTACTTC.

This chain links TRBV7-9 with TRBJ2-3; D perhaps matches TRBD1 (7 bases). Trimming removed 8 bases at V and 2 bases at J, with 11 bases between. The CDR3 runs to 13 residues. Per germline, CDR1 SEHNR and CDR2 FQNEAQ (reference sequence). The CDR3 DNA reads as TGTGCCAGCCAGGGGGAGGACACAGATACGCAGTATTTT. Protein sequence: CASQGEDTDTQYF.

The chain is built from TRBV9 and TRBJ2-1, with D uncertain. There are 13 residues in the CDR3. The germline V gene has CDR1 SGDLS and CDR2 YYNGEE. Deletions cut 0 bases from V and 6 bases from J, with 7 bases between. CDR3 sequence: CASSVVIGNEQFF. The CDR3, as DNA: TGTGCCAGCAGCGTAGTCATAGGCAATGAGCAGTTCTTC.

This chain uses TRBV6-1 with TRBJ1-5; no definite D call. Trimming took off 6 bases at V and 7 bases at J, with 10 bases between the two ends. Germline V gives CDR1 MNHNS, CDR2 SASEGT. The length of the CDR3 is 12 residues. In nucleotides, the CDR3 is TGTGCCAGCAGAAAATTCCTCCAGCCCCAGCATTTT. Its translation: CASRKFLQPQHF.

The chain uses TRBV5-1 and TRBJ2-7, with a weak D call TRBD1 (6 bases). The CDR3 is 16 amino acids. The V end lost 4 bases, the J end lost 1 base, and 18 bases lay between the germline ends. Germline CDR1 SGHRS, CDR2 YFSETQ. CDR3 residues: CASSPSRDTPSYEQYF. The CDR3 coding sequence is TGCGCCAGCAGCCCCAGCCGGGACACACCATCCTACGAGCAGTACTTC.

The rearrangement uses TRBV6-6 and TRBJ2-3; 7 bases agree with TRBD1. The trim removed 5 bases at V and 2 bases at J, leaving 10 bases unmatched. CDR3 size: 16 residues. Germline lookup yields CDR1 MNHNY and CDR2 SVGAGI (reference sequence). CDR3 bases: TGTGCCAGCAGTACCAGTCGAGGGGGCAACACAGATACGCAGTATTTT. Protein product: CASSTSRGGNTDTQYF.

This clone was detected a few times. The chain joins TRBV5-1 to TRBJ2-5; D is uncertain. Deletions cut 0 bases from V and 3 bases from J, with 12 bases between. The length of the CDR3 is 15 residues. Germline values: CDR1 SGHRS, CDR2 YFSETQ. The CDR3 DNA follows: TGCGCCAGCAGCTTGGGGCCAGGCTGGGAAGAGACCCAGTACTTC. Its translation is CASSLGPGWEETQYF.

This clone was seen just once. The J gene is TRBJ1-4, the V gene TRBV6-5; D uncertain. The CDR3 contains 14 residues. Germline loops: CDR1 MNHEY, CDR2 SVGAGI. The V and J ends lost 6 bases and 0 bases respectively, with 8 bases between them. Here the CDR3 DNA reads TGTGCCAGCAGCAACGTACCAACTAATGAAAAACTGTTTTTT. This sequence encodes CASSNVPTNEKLFF.

The chain employs TRBV7-9 and TRBJ2-7; 8 positions agree with TRBD1. The CDR3 is 14 amino acids. Germline V gives CDR1 SEHNR, CDR2 FQNEAQ (reference sequence). V trimming: 5 bases; J trimming: 1 base; junction bases outside the gene matches: 4. The CDR3, as DNA: TGTGCCAGCAGCCCCCGGGACAGGTCCTACGAGCAGTACTTC. Its protein is CASSPRDRSYEQYF.

The chain links TRBV15 to TRBJ1-1, with D perhaps TRBD1 (6 bases). The V end was cut by 0 bases, the J end by 1 base, with 12 bases between. The CDR3 is made up of 16 amino acids. The germline V gene has CDR1 LNHNV and CDR2 YYDKDF (reference sequence). The CDR3 nucleotides are TGTGCCACCAGCAGAGATCCGCAGGGGACGAACACTGAAGCTTTCTTT. Translating it yields CATSRDPQGTNTEAFF.

The chain uses TRBV11-2 and TRBJ2-7; TRBD2 aligns across 14 bases. The J segment lost 3 bases and the V segment lost 4 bases, leaving 11 bases of the junction unmatched. The CDR3 is made up of 18 amino acids. Looked up from germline, CDR1 is SGHAT and CDR2 is FQNNGV. The CDR3 sequence is CASSYTGTSGSSIYEQYF. DNA of the CDR3: TGTGCCAGCAGCTACACCGGGACTAGCGGGAGCTCTATCTACGAGCAGTACTTC.

V gene TRBV4-2 combines with J gene TRBJ2-3, with 13 bases identical to TRBD2. V shed 2 bases, J shed 2 bases, and the junction held 13 bases outside the gene matches. CDR3 length equals 20 residues. Germline CDR1 reads LGHNA; CDR2 reads YNFKEQ. The CDR3 is CASSQSTSGRHNRNTDTQYF. CDR3 in DNA: TGTGCCAGCAGCCAATCGACTAGCGGGAGGCATAATAGAAACACAGATACGCAGTATTTT.

This chain joins TRBV20-1 and TRBJ2-3; no clear D gene. CDR1 and CDR2 (germline): DFQATT, SNEGSKA (reference sequence). V lost 1 base and J lost 4, with 0 bases in between. This CDR3 has 10 amino acids. The CDR3 DNA is TGCAGTGCTAGAGCAGATACGCAGTATTTT. This sequence encodes CSARADTQYF.

This chain uses TRBV30 with TRBJ1-2; D is unresolved. From germline, CDR1 is GTSNPN and CDR2 SVGIG (reference sequence). V was cut by 2 bases and J by 7 bases, with 14 bases left in between. The CDR3 totals 13 residues. DNA for the CDR3: TGTGCCTGGAGTTTACGGGCTCCGAGTGGCTACACCTTC. Translation gives CAWSLRAPSGYTF. The whole variable domain, remainder taken from reference TRBV30 and TRBJ1-2, is SQTIHQWPATLVQPVGSPLSLECTVEGTSNPNLYWYRQAAGRGLQLLFYSVGIGQISSEVPQNLSASRPQDRQFILSSKKLLLSDSGFYLCAWSLRAPSGYTFGSGTRLTVV.

This clone was detected once. The chain carries TRBV15 and TRBJ1-5, with D unclear. This CDR3 is 15 amino acids long. Trimming cost V 2 bases and J 1 base, with 9 bases left between them. From germline, CDR1 is LNHNV and CDR2 YYDKDF (reference sequence). The CDR3 loop reads CATSRPVSSNQPQHF. The DNA of the CDR3 is TGTGCCACCAGCAGACCCGTATCGAGCAATCAGCCCCAGCATTTT.

This chain links TRBV4-1 with TRBJ2-7; weak D call: TRBD1 (5 bases). V lost 0 bases and J 5 bases, leaving 20 bases between the germline ends. This CDR3 contains 17 residues. CDR1 is MGHRA and CDR2 is YSYEKL in the germline V gene. The CDR3 is CASSQDGSGQFSNEQYF. DNA of the CDR3: TGCGCCAGCAGCCAAGACGGATCCGGACAATTTAGCAACGAGCAGTACTTC.

The chain links TRBV28 to TRBJ1-6; possible D gene TRBD1, 5 bases. CDR3 length equals 15 residues. The germline CDR1 and CDR2 sequences are MDHEN and SYDVKM. V gave up 5 bases and J gave up 9 bases, with 17 bases separating them. The CDR3 coding sequence is TGTGCCAGCAGTCCCCCCGCAGGGCTCGTTTCACCCCTCCACTTT. Translated: CASSPPAGLVSPLHF.

V gene TRBV5-1 combines with J gene TRBJ2-7; D remains ambiguous. Deletions cut 1 base from V and 2 bases from J, with 4 bases between. Looked up from germline, CDR1 is SGHRS and CDR2 is YFSETQ. This CDR3 contains 12 residues. This CDR3 reads CASSLSAYEQYF. CDR3 nucleotides: TGCGCCAGCAGCTTGAGCGCCTACGAGCAGTACTTC.